The TCR beta chain described here comes from a study of blood T cell repertoires in COVID-19. In the study overall: Italy, Spain and the United States were the sources of the convalescent and acute COVID-19 samples.

This clone turned up a few times. Authors' processing steps: Scientists estimated how many nucleated cells there were by amplifying reference gene primers. The method was immunoSEQ multiplex PCR; TCRdb's version includes in-frame clones alone and lacks a portion of them. That table supplies the V and J calls and clone size; D and trimming were determined from the DNA. In the table there are 200,000 to 250,000 clones, about 87% of which are singletons. What the recovered Cohort 3 donors had was two negative PCRs, clearance, or symptom resolution. The junction had 3 bases not matched to a gene; V was cut back by 6 bases and J by 4 bases. The germline V gene has CDR1 MNHEY and CDR2 SMNVEV (reference sequence). This CDR3 has 13 residues.

This TCR was sampled from a woman in her 30s who had recovered from COVID-19. The sequenced material came from PBMCs or T cells enriched from blood (not recorded which). V is TRBV27 and J is TRBJ2-3; 8 bases fit TRBD1. This chain's CDR3 is CASSPGGPDTQYF. The CDR3 DNA is TGTGCCAGCAGCCCAGGGGGCCCAGATACGCAGTATTTT.